This TCR beta chain was obtained from a study of shared clonotypes between healthy human individuals. Investigators spread the genomic DNA of each subset evenly over several immunoSEQ plates. Libraries were prepared by immunoSEQ multiplex PCR; TCRdb keeps only in-frame clonotypes and omits some of them. Among roughly 2.5 million clones listed, more than 90% were seen once. General study results and limits: Generation probability values for non-shared clonotypes were lower than those for clonotypes shared by all four donors.

Worth noting for this clone: Its matching antigen is unknown.

This CDR3 has 13 residues. Germline CDR1 MNHNS, CDR2 SASEGT. V trimming: 9 bases; J trimming: 6 bases; junction bases outside the gene matches: 8. The chain employs TRBV6-1 and TRBJ1-5, with 7 bases fitting TRBD1. This TCR came from a man younger than 35 in good health. The sequenced material came from naive CD4+ T cells sorted from blood. Subset in this sample: CD45RA+ positively selected. CDR3 nucleotide sequence: TGTGCCAGTTTTGACAGGGAGCTTCAGCCCCAGCATTTT. Translation: CASFDRELQPQHF.